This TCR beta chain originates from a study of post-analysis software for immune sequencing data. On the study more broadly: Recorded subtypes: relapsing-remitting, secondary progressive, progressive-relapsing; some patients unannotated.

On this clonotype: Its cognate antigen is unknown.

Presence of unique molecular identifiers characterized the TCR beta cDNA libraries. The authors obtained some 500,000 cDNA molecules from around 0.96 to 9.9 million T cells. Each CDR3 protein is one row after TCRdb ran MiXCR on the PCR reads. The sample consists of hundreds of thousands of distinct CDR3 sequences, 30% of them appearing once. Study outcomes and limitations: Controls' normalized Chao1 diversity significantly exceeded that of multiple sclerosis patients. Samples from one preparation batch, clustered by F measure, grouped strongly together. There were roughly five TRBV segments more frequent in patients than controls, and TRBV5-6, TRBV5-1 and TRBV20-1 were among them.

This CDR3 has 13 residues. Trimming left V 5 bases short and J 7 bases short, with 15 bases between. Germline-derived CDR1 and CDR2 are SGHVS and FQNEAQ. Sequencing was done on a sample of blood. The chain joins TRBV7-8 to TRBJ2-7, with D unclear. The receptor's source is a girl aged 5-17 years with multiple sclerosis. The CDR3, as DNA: TGTGCCAGCAGCCCTCGGGCCGCTTGGGAGCAGTACTTC. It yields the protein CASSPRAAWEQYF. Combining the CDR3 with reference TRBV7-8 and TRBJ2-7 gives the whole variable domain GAGVSQSPRYKVAKRGQDVALRCDPISGHVSLFWYQQALGQGPEFLTYFQNEAQLDKSGLPSDRFFAERPEGSVSTLKIQRTQQEDSAVYLCASSPRAAWEQYFGPGTRLTVT.